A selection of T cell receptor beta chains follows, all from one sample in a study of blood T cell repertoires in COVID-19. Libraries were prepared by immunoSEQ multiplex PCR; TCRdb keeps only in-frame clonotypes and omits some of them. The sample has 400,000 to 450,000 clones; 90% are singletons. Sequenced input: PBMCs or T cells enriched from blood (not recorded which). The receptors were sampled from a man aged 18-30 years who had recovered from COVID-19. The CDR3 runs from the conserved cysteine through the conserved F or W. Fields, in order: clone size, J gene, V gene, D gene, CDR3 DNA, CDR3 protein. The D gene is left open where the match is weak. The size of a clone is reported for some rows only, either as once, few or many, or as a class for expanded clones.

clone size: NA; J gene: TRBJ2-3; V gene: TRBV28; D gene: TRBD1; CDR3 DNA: TGTGCCAGCACCCTGACAGGGGGTCCTAGCACAGATACGCAGTATTTT; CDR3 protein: CASTLTGGPSTDTQYF
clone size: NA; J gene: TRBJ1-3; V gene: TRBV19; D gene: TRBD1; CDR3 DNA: TGTGCCAGTAGGGAGATGGGGACAGGAACCCTCTCTGGAAACACCATATATTTT; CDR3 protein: CASREMGTGTLSGNTIYF
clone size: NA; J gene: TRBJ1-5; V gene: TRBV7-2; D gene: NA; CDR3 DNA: TGTGCCAGCAGCTTAGGTCGGGGTTTAAATCAGCCCCAGCATTTT; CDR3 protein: CASSLGRGLNQPQHF
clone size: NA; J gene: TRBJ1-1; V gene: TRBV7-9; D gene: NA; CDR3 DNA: TGTGCCAGCAGCTTTTCTCAGGCTGGGGCTTTCTTT; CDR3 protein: CASSFSQAGAFF
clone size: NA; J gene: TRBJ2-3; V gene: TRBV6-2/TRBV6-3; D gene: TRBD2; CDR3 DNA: TGTGCCAGCAGCCGCGGGACTAGCGGTAACACAGATACGCAGTATTTT; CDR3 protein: CASSRGTSGNTDTQYF
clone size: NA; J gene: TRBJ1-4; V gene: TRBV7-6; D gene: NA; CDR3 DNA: TGTGCCAGCAGCTTATTTTCCGGAGCAACTAATGAAAAACTGTTTTTT; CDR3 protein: CASSLFSGATNEKLFF
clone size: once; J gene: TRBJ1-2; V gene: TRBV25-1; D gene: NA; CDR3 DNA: TGTGCCAGCAGTGAATTAGGGGTGCGGGGCTACACCTTC; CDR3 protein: CASSELGVRGYTF
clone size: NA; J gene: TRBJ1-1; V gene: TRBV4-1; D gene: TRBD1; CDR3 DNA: TGCGCCAGCAGCCAAGGACAGGGGGCGATAGTAACTGAAGCTTTCTTT; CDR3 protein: CASSQGQGAIVTEAFF
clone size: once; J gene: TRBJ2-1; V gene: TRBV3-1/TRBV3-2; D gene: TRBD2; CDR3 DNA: TGTGCCAGCAGCTCGGGACTAGCGGGAGGGGGTGAGCAGTTCTTC; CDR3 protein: CASSSGLAGGGEQFF
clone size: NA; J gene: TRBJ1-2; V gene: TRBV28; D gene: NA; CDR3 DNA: TGTGCCAGCAGTAGGCCCGGGACTTATGGCTACACCTTC; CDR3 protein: CASSRPGTYGYTF
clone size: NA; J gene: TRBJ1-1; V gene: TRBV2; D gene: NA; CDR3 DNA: TGTGCCAGCAGCGAACGGGACATGAACACTGAAGCTTTCTTT; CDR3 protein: CASSERDMNTEAFF
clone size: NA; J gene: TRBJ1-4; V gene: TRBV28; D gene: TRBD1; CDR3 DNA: TGTGCCACCCTCTCGACAGGGGACGGAGGGAATGAAAAACTGTTTTTT; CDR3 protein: CATLSTGDGGNEKLFF
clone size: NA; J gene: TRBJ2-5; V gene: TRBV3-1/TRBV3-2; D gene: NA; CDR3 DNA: TGTGCCAGCAGCCAACACAGGGACCTGTACCAAGAGACCCAGTACTTC; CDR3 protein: CASSQHRDLYQETQYF
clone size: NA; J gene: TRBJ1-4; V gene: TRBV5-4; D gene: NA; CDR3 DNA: TGTGCCAGCAGCTACCCCGGGGAATATGGTGAAAAACTGTTTTTT; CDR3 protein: CASSYPGEYGEKLFF
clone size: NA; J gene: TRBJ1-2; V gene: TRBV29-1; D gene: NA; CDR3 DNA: TGCAGCGTTGGCGGGGACTATGGCTACACCTTC; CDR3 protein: CSVGGDYGYTF